What follows are 25 T cell receptor beta chains derived from one specimen sequenced in a study of blood T cell repertoires in COVID-19. Only in-frame clones appear in the TCRdb table, and some are missing; sequencing was by immunoSEQ multiplex PCR. The table has some 130,000 clones, roughly 79% seen once. The sample comprised peripheral blood. These receptors all stem from a woman aged 55-70 years with active or convalescent COVID-19.

The chain carries TRBV12-3 or TRBV12-4 and TRBJ1-5, with D perhaps matching TRBD1 (6 bases). The CDR3 loop spans 12 amino acids. V dropped 2 bases and J dropped 7 bases, with 6 bases sitting between them. CDR3 in DNA: TGTGCCAGCAGTTTAAGGGGGCAGCCCCAGCATTTT. Protein sequence: CASSLRGQPQHF.

V gene TRBV5-1 combines with J gene TRBJ2-5, with D maybe TRBD2 (6 bases). Between the trimmed V and J ends, which lost 0 bases and 5 bases, there was a span of 17 bases. The CDR3 length is 16 residues. CDR1 and CDR2 from the germline V gene are SGHRS and YFSETQ. This chain's CDR3 is CASSLALATGGETQYF. CDR3 DNA sequence: TGCGCCAGCAGCTTGGCCCTGGCAACAGGAGGGGAGACCCAGTACTTC.

The CDR3 DNA reads TGTGCCAGCAGCTCGGGACAGGGGAGGGAAAAACTGTTTTTT. This translates into CASSSGQGREKLFF. V usage is TRBV5-4 and J usage is TRBJ1-4, with 10 positions matching TRBD1. The CDR3 has 14 amino acids. Germline CDR1 reads SGHNT; CDR2 reads YYREEE (reference sequence). Trimming cost V 3 bases and J 8 bases; bases outside gene matches: 4.

This clone was counted between two and nine times. The chain carries TRBV5-4 and TRBJ2-3; unclear D gene. This CDR3 region has 14 residues. Per the germline V gene, CDR1 is SGHNT and CDR2 is YYREEE (reference sequence). The ends were cut back, 1 base at V and 0 bases at J, with 6 bases in the middle. CDR3 loop: CASSLNPSTDTQYF. CDR3 sequence (DNA): TGTGCCAGCAGCTTGAATCCAAGCACAGATACGCAGTATTTT.

The CDR3 region is CASSPSGGVPWNEQFF. The CDR3 DNA is TGTGCCAGCAGTCCCAGCGGGGGGGTCCCTTGGAATGAGCAGTTCTTC. V gene TRBV28 combines with J gene TRBJ2-1; 10 nucleotides line up with TRBD2. V dropped 5 bases and J dropped 7; count of bases not matched to a gene: 11. This CDR3 has 16 residues. The germline gives CDR1 MDHEN, CDR2 SYDVKM.

V usage is TRBV12-5 and J usage is TRBJ1-2; possible D gene TRBD1, 5 bases. With 1 base removed from V and 1 base from J, the gap between germline ends came to 19 bases. The CDR3 totals 18 residues. The germline CDR1 and CDR2 sequences are LGHNT and FRNRAP. The CDR3 protein is CASGLETAVTDRNYGYTF. In DNA, the CDR3 is TGTGCTAGTGGTTTGGAGACAGCCGTCACCGACCGTAACTATGGCTACACCTTC.

This clone was picked up a small number of times. V is TRBV19 and J is TRBJ2-2, with D possibly TRBD1 on 6 matching bases. Germline V gives CDR1 LNHDA, CDR2 SQIVND (reference sequence). V lost 1 base and J lost 0, with 9 bases in between. The CDR3 runs 16 residues. The CDR3 protein is CASSIVGGANTGELFF. CDR3 nucleotide sequence: TGTGCCAGTAGTATAGTAGGGGGAGCGAACACCGGGGAGCTGTTTTTT. Looking up the rest from reference TRBV19 and TRBJ2-2 gives the full variable domain: DGGITQSPKYLFRKEGQNVTLSCEQNLNHDAMYWYRQDPGQGLRLIYYSQIVNDFQKGDIAEGYSVSREKKESFPLTVTSAQKNPTAFYLCASSIVGGANTGELFFGEGSRLTVL.

V is TRBV11-3 and J is TRBJ2-1; maybe TRBD2 (6 bases). V was pared by 3 bases and J by 7 bases, with 10 bases between. Germline CDR1 is SGHNT and CDR2 is YENEEA. The CDR3 is 13 amino acids. The CDR3 sequence is CASSFGTLNEQFF. The CDR3 DNA follows: TGTGCCAGCAGCTTCGGGACTCTGAATGAGCAGTTCTTC.

The rearrangement joins TRBV4-1 to TRBJ1-2, with TRBD1 matching 9 bases. Trimming cost V 3 bases and J 3 bases; bases outside gene matches: 5. This CDR3 has 15 amino acids. CDR1 MGHRA and CDR2 YSYEKL come from the germline V gene. CDR3 nucleotide sequence: TGCGCCAGCAGCCACCCGGACAGGGGCCACTATGGCTACACCTTC. Its protein product is CASSHPDRGHYGYTF.

The genes are TRBV11-2 and TRBJ2-2; unclear D gene. This CDR3 has 17 amino acids. Between the trimmed V and J ends, which lost 1 base and 0 bases, there was a span of 12 bases. Germline values: CDR1 SGHAT, CDR2 FQNNGV. CDR3 region: CASSLGTWATNTGELFF. CDR3 sequence (DNA): TGTGCCAGCAGCTTAGGAACCTGGGCCACGAACACCGGGGAGCTGTTTTTT. Supplemented by reference TRBV11-2 and TRBJ2-2, the full variable domain reads EAGVAQSPRYKIIEKRQSVAFWCNPISGHATLYWYQQILGQGPKLLIQFQNNGVVDDSQLPKDRFSAERLKGVDSTLKIQPAKLEDSAVYLCASSLGTWATNTGELFFGEGSRLTVL.

The J gene is TRBJ2-1, the V gene TRBV10-3; 9 bases map to TRBD1. The CDR3 extends over 13 amino acids. V was pared by 7 bases and J by 8 bases, with 6 bases of the junction left unmatched. Germline V gene lookup returns CDR1 ENHRY and CDR2 SYGVKD. In DNA form, the CDR3 reads TGTGCCATCATGGGACAGGGTGGAGATGAGCAGTTCTTC. This translates into CAIMGQGGDEQFF.

The chain is built from TRBV3-1 (or the pseudogene TRBV3-2) and TRBJ1-3; D remains ambiguous. V shed 4 bases and J shed 6 bases, with 13 bases lying between them. CDR1 LGHDT and CDR2 YNNKEL come from the germline V gene (reference sequence). There are 14 residues in the CDR3. This CDR3 reads CASSPTIIKNTIYF. In nucleotides, the CDR3 is TGTGCCAGCAGCCCGACAATTATTAAAAACACCATATATTTT.

This sequence joins TRBV2 and TRBJ2-7; 8 positions match TRBD1. V trimming: 3 bases; J trimming: 5 bases; junction bases outside the gene matches: 12. Germline V gene lookup returns CDR1 SNHLY and CDR2 FYNNEI. The length of the CDR3 is 16 residues. CDR3 loop: CASSEGVTGDWDEQYV. CDR3 coding DNA: TGTGCCAGCAGTGAGGGAGTGACAGGGGATTGGGACGAGCAGTACGTC.

This clone was observed a handful of times. This same CDR3 is encoded by further DNA sequences in the sample. The chain couples TRBV19 to TRBJ1-5; D gene uncertain. Trimming pared 6 bases from V and 1 base from J, leaving 7 bases between. The CDR3 totals 13 residues. Germline V gene lookup returns CDR1 LNHDA and CDR2 SQIVND (reference sequence). The chain's CDR3 is CASSRESNQPQHF. As DNA, the CDR3 is TGTGCCAGTAGCCGGGAGAGCAATCAGCCCCAGCATTTT.

V usage is TRBV2 and J usage is TRBJ1-1; D unresolved. The germline CDR1 and CDR2 sequences are SNHLY and FYNNEI. This CDR3 is built from 12 residues. V lost 7 bases and J lost 4, with 10 bases in between. The CDR3 reads CASKRGGTEAFF. The CDR3 DNA reads TGTGCCAGCAAGAGAGGTGGCACTGAAGCTTTCTTT.

This clone was found a few times. The gene calls are TRBV28 and TRBJ1-1; D remains unclear. The CDR3 extends over 13 amino acids. Germline CDR1 reads MDHEN; CDR2 reads SYDVKM. V shed 7 bases and J shed 1 base, with 10 bases lying between them. The CDR3 DNA is TGTGCCAGCACCCTCAACAGGAACACTGAAGCTTTCTTT. This translates into CASTLNRNTEAFF. Combining the CDR3 with reference TRBV28 and TRBJ1-1 gives the whole variable domain DVKVTQSSRYLVKRTGEKVFLECVQDMDHENMFWYRQDPGLGLRLIYFSYDVKMKEKGDIPEGYSVSREKKERFSLILESASTNQTSMYLCASTLNRNTEAFFGQGTRLTVV.

The chain combines TRBV7-2 with TRBJ1-1; D unresolved. Trimming took off 3 bases at V and 3 bases at J, with 5 bases between the two ends. This CDR3 has 12 amino acids. CDR1 is SGHTA and CDR2 is FQGNSA in the germline V gene. CDR3 sequence (DNA): TGTGCCAGCAGCTTCGGAGACACTGAAGCTTTCTTT. This encodes CASSFGDTEAFF.

This clone showed up just once. The V and J genes are TRBV19 and TRBJ2-3; 10 bases line up with TRBD1. Germline V CDR1 and CDR2: LNHDA, SQIVND (reference sequence). The CDR3 loop spans 18 amino acids. V lost 5 bases, J lost 0 bases, and 11 bases stayed unmatched. This chain's CDR3 is CASSPVTGGPRSTDTQYF. CDR3 sequence (DNA): TGTGCCAGTAGTCCCGTGACAGGGGGCCCCAGGAGCACAGATACGCAGTATTTT.

This rearrangement joins TRBV28 to TRBJ2-3; D is ambiguous. The CDR3 runs to 12 residues. Germline loops: CDR1 MDHEN, CDR2 SYDVKM. Trimming pared 3 bases from V and 2 bases from J, leaving 3 bases between. In DNA, the CDR3 is TGTGCCAGCAGTTTGGCCACAGATACGCAGTATTTT. Protein product: CASSLATDTQYF.

V gene TRBV5-1 combines with J gene TRBJ2-7, with 7 bases matching TRBD2. Losses at the gene ends were 4 bases for V and 5 bases for J; bases not matched to a gene: 6. The CDR3 has 13 amino acids. Germline values: CDR1 SGHRS, CDR2 YFSETQ. CDR3 loop: CASSPEAGNEQYF. The CDR3 DNA reads as TGCGCCAGCAGCCCGGAAGCGGGAAACGAGCAGTACTTC.

CDR3 in amino acids: CASSQAGGHEQYF. In DNA, the CDR3 is TGCGCCAGCAGCCAAGCGGGAGGGCACGAGCAGTACTTC. This chain uses TRBV4-3 with TRBJ2-7; 8 bases fit TRBD2. CDR1 and CDR2 (germline): LGHNA, YSLEER. V was clipped by 1 base and J by 5 bases; unmatched bases: 1. The CDR3 totals 13 residues.

The V and J genes are TRBV5-4 and TRBJ2-5, with 11 bases matching TRBD2. J lost 3 bases, V lost 0 bases, and 4 bases had no gene match. Germline values: CDR1 SGHNT, CDR2 YYREEE (reference sequence). The CDR3 has 16 residues. The CDR3 sequence is CASSLGGSGREETQYF. Written as DNA, the CDR3 is TGTGCCAGCAGCTTGGGAGGTAGCGGGAGGGAAGAGACCCAGTACTTC.

The V and J genes are TRBV2 and TRBJ1-4; the match to TRBD1 covers 11 bases. This CDR3 has 14 residues. V trimming: 8 bases; J trimming: 6 bases; junction bases outside the gene matches: 5. Germline assignment: CDR1 SNHLY and CDR2 FYNNEI. Here the CDR3 reads CASYWTGGYEKLFF. DNA for the CDR3: TGTGCCAGCTACTGGACAGGGGGCTATGAAAAACTGTTTTTT.

This chain connects TRBV27 to TRBJ1-2, with D perhaps matching TRBD1 (6 bases). Per the germline V gene, CDR1 is MNHEY and CDR2 is SMNVEV (reference sequence). The CDR3 consists of 14 residues. V was clipped by 0 bases and J by 4 bases, with 9 bases between them. The CDR3 here is CASSLSIQGYGYTF. The CDR3, as DNA: TGTGCCAGCAGTTTATCGATACAGGGCTATGGCTACACCTTC.

The rearrangement joins TRBV19 to TRBJ2-5; possible D gene TRBD2, 6 bases. CDR1 and CDR2 (germline): LNHDA, SQIVND (reference sequence). Trimming took 4 bases from V and 4 from J, leaving 22 bases between them. This CDR3 has 17 amino acids. CDR3 residues: CASSRLTGDSAAETQYF. The CDR3 nucleotides read TGTGCCAGTAGTAGGCTAACGGGAGATTCCGCGGCAGAGACCCAGTACTTC.